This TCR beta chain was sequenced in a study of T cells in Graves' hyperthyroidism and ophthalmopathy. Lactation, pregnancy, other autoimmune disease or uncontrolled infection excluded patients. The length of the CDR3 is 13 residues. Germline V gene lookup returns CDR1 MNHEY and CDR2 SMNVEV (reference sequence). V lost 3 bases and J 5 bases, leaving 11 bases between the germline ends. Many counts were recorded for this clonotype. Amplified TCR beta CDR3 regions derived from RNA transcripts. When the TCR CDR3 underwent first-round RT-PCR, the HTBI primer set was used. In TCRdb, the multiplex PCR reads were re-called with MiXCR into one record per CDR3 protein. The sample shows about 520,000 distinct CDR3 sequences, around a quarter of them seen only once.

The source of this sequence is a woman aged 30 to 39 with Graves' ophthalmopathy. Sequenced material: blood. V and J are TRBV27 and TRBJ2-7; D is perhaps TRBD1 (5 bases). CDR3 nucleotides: TGTGCCAGCAGTTTTGCGCAGGGTGACGAGCAGTACTTC. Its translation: CASSFAQGDEQYF.